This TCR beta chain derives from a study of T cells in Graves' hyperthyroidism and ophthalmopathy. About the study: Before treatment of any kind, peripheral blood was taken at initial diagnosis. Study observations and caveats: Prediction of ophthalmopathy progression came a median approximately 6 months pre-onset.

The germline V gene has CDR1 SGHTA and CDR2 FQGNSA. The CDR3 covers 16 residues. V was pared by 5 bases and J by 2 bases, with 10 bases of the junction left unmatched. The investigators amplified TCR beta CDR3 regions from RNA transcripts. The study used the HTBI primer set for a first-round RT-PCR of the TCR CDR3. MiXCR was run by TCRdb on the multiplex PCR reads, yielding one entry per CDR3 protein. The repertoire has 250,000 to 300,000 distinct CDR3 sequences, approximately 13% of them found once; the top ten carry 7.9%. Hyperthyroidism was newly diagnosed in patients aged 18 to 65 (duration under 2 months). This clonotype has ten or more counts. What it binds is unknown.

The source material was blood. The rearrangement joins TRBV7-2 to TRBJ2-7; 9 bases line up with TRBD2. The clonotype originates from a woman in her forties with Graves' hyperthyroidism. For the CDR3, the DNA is TGTGCCAGCAGCCCCCAGGCTAGCGGGATAGCCTACGAGCAGTACTTC. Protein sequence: CASSPQASGIAYEQYF.